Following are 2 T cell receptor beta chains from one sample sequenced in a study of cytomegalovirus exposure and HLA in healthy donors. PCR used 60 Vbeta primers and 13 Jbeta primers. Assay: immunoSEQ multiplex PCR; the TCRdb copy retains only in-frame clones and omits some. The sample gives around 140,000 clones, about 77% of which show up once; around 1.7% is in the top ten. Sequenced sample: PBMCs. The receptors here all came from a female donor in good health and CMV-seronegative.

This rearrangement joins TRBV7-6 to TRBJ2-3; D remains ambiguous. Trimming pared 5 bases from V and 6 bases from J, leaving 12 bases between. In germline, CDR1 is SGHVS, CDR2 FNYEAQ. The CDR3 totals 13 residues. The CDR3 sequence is CASSTLPVDTQYF. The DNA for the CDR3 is TGTGCCAGCAGCACATTGCCAGTTGATACGCAGTATTTT.

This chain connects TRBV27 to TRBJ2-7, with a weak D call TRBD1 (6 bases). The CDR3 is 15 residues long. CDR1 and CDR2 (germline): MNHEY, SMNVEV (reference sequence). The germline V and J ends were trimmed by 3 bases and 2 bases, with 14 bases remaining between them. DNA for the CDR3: TGTGCCAGCAGTTTGGCGACAGGAGCGGCCTACGAGCAGTACTTC. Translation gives CASSLATGAAYEQYF.